This T cell receptor (beta chain) originates from a study of STAT3 mutations in large granular lymphocyte leukemia. TCRbeta libraries averaged about 44,000 productive templates per sample. TCRdb keeps only in-frame clones here, not all; method: immunoSEQ multiplex PCR. The sample lists about 2,500 clones; 85% to 90% were seen once. Turning to this clone: Its antigen is as yet unknown.

Trimming took 6 bases from V and 4 from J; bases not matched to a gene: 7. There are 14 residues in the CDR3. CDR1 is MNHEY and CDR2 is SMNVEV in the germline V gene (reference sequence). Findings of the study overall: In some patients, a small highly pathogenic clone possibly went undetected. In several patients, dominant TCR clone burden exceeded STAT3 mutant burden. Clonal expansion was inferred from samples taken at other timepoints. At least one immunodominant TCR beta clonotype appeared in every T-cell large granular lymphocyte leukemia patient.

The sample taken for sequencing was peripheral blood mononuclear cells. This clonotype originated in an older woman with T-cell large granular lymphocyte leukemia. Some clones in this sample may be carry-over from other donors' samples. The genes are TRBV27 and TRBJ1-2; TRBD1 matches 8 bases. As DNA, the CDR3 is TGTGCCAGCAGATTTGGACAGGGCCGCTATGGCTACACCTTC. This gives the protein CASRFGQGRYGYTF.